This T cell receptor (beta chain) was captured in a study of T cell responses to AZD1222 COVID-19 vaccine. Study-level points and caveats: Baseline seropositives among AZD1222 recipients totaled only 5 to 7. White British ancestry dominated among donors, who included more females, and clonal diversity was possibly underestimated.

Concerning this clone: What it binds is unknown.

CDR3 length: 15 amino acids. The ends were cut back, 6 bases at V and 1 base at J, with 16 bases in the middle. Germline V CDR1 and CDR2: SGHTA, FQGNSA. Method: immunoSEQ multiplex PCR; TCRdb's copy keeps in-frame clones and lacks some. The sample includes 85,000 to 100,000 clones, approximately 91% of them seen just once. The source of this sequence is an adult who received the AZD1222 COVID-19 vaccine. Source: peripheral blood, taken 28 days after the second AZD1222 dose. The gene calls are TRBV7-2 and TRBJ2-7, with D tentatively TRBD2 (6 bases). The DNA for the CDR3 is TGTGCCAGCAGTTTGGGGACTGCTGGATCCTACGAGCAGTACTTC. It yields the protein CASSLGTAGSYEQYF.